This is a list of T cell receptor beta chains from one sample in a study of somatic mutations in cytotoxic T cells in rheumatoid arthritis. Libraries were prepared by immunoSEQ multiplex PCR; TCRdb keeps only in-frame clonotypes and omits some of them. Here the sample spans about 30,000 clones, 75% to 85% being singletons. The sample taken for sequencing was CD8+ T cells sorted from blood. The source of these receptors is an adult with rheumatoid arthritis. Both conserved end residues are part of each CDR3. Fields, in order: D gene, V gene, J gene, clone size, CDR3 DNA, CDR3 protein. A D gene is named only where the DNA matches it firmly. Not all rows give a size; the values are once, few, many and, for expanded clones, a class.

d_call: -; v_call: TRBV25-1; j_call: TRBJ2-7; clone_size: -; cdr3_nt: TGTGCCAGCAGTCAAGGGTACGAGCAGTACTTC; cdr3_aa: CASSQGYEQYF
d_call: -; v_call: TRBV19; j_call: TRBJ2-7; clone_size: -; cdr3_nt: TGTGCCAGTAGCCGGTCTCCCAGAGGGGCTAGAGAGCAGTACTTC; cdr3_aa: CASSRSPRGAREQYF
d_call: -; v_call: TRBV5-5; j_call: TRBJ2-7; clone_size: once; cdr3_nt: TGTGCCAGCAGCTTGGTAAGAGGGCACGAGCAGTACTTC; cdr3_aa: CASSLVRGHEQYF
d_call: -; v_call: TRBV6-1; j_call: TRBJ2-7; clone_size: -; cdr3_nt: TGTGCCAGCGGGGCGGGTTTGAGGTACGAGCAGTACTTC; cdr3_aa: CASGAGLRYEQYF
d_call: -; v_call: TRBV7-9; j_call: TRBJ2-7; clone_size: -; cdr3_nt: TGTGCCAGCAGCTTCCCCGCGGGACAAGCCTACTACGAGCAGTACTTC; cdr3_aa: CASSFPAGQAYYEQYF
d_call: -; v_call: TRBV30; j_call: TRBJ2-7; clone_size: -; cdr3_nt: TGTGCCTGGAGTGGCCTCAACGAGCAGTACTTC; cdr3_aa: CAWSGLNEQYF
d_call: -; v_call: TRBV5-5; j_call: TRBJ1-2; clone_size: few; cdr3_nt: TGTGCCAGCAGCCTAGGGACATTTGGCTACACCTTC; cdr3_aa: CASSLGTFGYTF
d_call: TRBD1; v_call: TRBV5-1; j_call: TRBJ2-4; clone_size: once; cdr3_nt: TGCGCCAGCAGCCCCAGGACAGGGGAAGCCAAAAACATTCAGTACTTC; cdr3_aa: CASSPRTGEAKNIQYF
d_call: TRBD2; v_call: TRBV28; j_call: TRBJ2-7; clone_size: -; cdr3_nt: TGTGCCAGCAGTTTATTCGTGGGAGGGACCCACGAGCAGTACTTC; cdr3_aa: CASSLFVGGTHEQYF
d_call: -; v_call: TRBV9; j_call: TRBJ1-1; clone_size: once; cdr3_nt: TGTGCCAGCAGCCTCCGGGAGGGGACTGAAGCTTTCTTT; cdr3_aa: CASSLREGTEAFF
d_call: TRBD2; v_call: TRBV5-4; j_call: TRBJ2-1; clone_size: -; cdr3_nt: TGTGCCAGCAGATCAAGCGGGAGTGATTACAATGAGCAGTTCTTC; cdr3_aa: CASRSSGSDYNEQFF
d_call: TRBD1; v_call: TRBV9; j_call: TRBJ2-3; clone_size: -; cdr3_nt: TGTGCCAGCAGCCCCCACTGGACAGGGGCTCTCACAGATACGCAGTATTTT; cdr3_aa: CASSPHWTGALTDTQYF
d_call: -; v_call: TRBV21-1; j_call: TRBJ1-5; clone_size: once; cdr3_nt: TGTGCCAGCAGCAAAAGCTGCGGGACCAATAGCAATCAGCCCCAGCATTTT; cdr3_aa: CASSKSCGTNSNQPQHF
d_call: -; v_call: TRBV13; j_call: TRBJ2-1; clone_size: -; cdr3_nt: TGTGCCAGCAGGACCTCGGACTTTTACAATGAGCAGTTCTTC; cdr3_aa: CASRTSDFYNEQFF
d_call: -; v_call: TRBV7-9; j_call: TRBJ2-5; clone_size: -; cdr3_nt: TGTGCCAGCAGCGCTCCCGGGACGTCGAAAGAGACCCAGTACTTC; cdr3_aa: CASSAPGTSKETQYF
d_call: -; v_call: TRBV9; j_call: TRBJ1-3; clone_size: -; cdr3_nt: TGTGCCAGCAGTGACACTGGAAACACCATATATTTT; cdr3_aa: CASSDTGNTIYF
d_call: -; v_call: TRBV14; j_call: TRBJ1-2; clone_size: once; cdr3_nt: TGTGCCAGCAGCCAAGGGGCAGGGAGGATTTATGGCTACACCTTC; cdr3_aa: CASSQGAGRIYGYTF
d_call: -; v_call: TRBV28; j_call: TRBJ1-1; clone_size: -; cdr3_nt: TGTGCCAGCAGTTTACTAGATCGGCCGGACCTACGCATTTACACTGAAGCTTTCTTT; cdr3_aa: CASSLLDRPDLRIYTEAFF
d_call: TRBD1; v_call: TRBV5-4; j_call: TRBJ1-3; clone_size: -; cdr3_nt: TGTGCCAGCAGCTCCTGGGACAGGGGTTTCTCTGGAAACACCATATATTTT; cdr3_aa: CASSSWDRGFSGNTIYF
d_call: TRBD1; v_call: TRBV30; j_call: TRBJ1-5; clone_size: -; cdr3_nt: TGTGCCTGGAGTACGGGACAGGGGGTAGAACAGCCCCAGCATTTT; cdr3_aa: CAWSTGQGVEQPQHF
d_call: -; v_call: TRBV4-1; j_call: TRBJ2-1; clone_size: -; cdr3_nt: TGCGCCAGCAGTCGAGTGGTGGGCAGGAGCTCCTACAATGAGCAGTTCTTC; cdr3_aa: CASSRVVGRSSYNEQFF
d_call: -; v_call: TRBV6-5; j_call: TRBJ1-2; clone_size: -; cdr3_nt: TGTGCCAGCAGTTACTCGAGTCAGACCTATGGCTACACCTTC; cdr3_aa: CASSYSSQTYGYTF
d_call: -; v_call: TRBV13; j_call: TRBJ2-1; clone_size: -; cdr3_nt: TGTGCCAGCAGCTTAAGGGTCAGGGGAGACAATGAGCAGTTCTTC; cdr3_aa: CASSLRVRGDNEQFF
d_call: -; v_call: TRBV5-8; j_call: TRBJ1-5; clone_size: -; cdr3_nt: TGTGCCAGCAGCCCCGAAGGGCGGGCCCAGCATTTT; cdr3_aa: CASSPEGRAQHF
d_call: -; v_call: TRBV7-2; j_call: TRBJ2-7; clone_size: -; cdr3_nt: TGTGCCAGCAGCTCCCCGACTACCTCCTACGAGCAGTACTTC; cdr3_aa: CASSSPTTSYEQYF
d_call: TRBD2; v_call: TRBV2; j_call: TRBJ2-2; clone_size: once; cdr3_nt: TGTGCCAGCAGAGCCAGACTAGCGGGAGAGTTTACCGGGGAGCTGTTTTTT; cdr3_aa: CASRARLAGEFTGELFF
d_call: TRBD1; v_call: TRBV4-1; j_call: TRBJ1-1; clone_size: -; cdr3_nt: TGCGCCAGCAGCCGGGGACAGCTGAACACTGAAGCTTTCTTT; cdr3_aa: CASSRGQLNTEAFF
d_call: TRBD1; v_call: TRBV30; j_call: TRBJ1-4; clone_size: once; cdr3_nt: TGTGCCTGGCAATCCGGGACAGGACTCGAAAAACTGTTTTTT; cdr3_aa: CAWQSGTGLEKLFF
d_call: -; v_call: TRBV11-2; j_call: TRBJ1-1; clone_size: few; cdr3_nt: TGTGCCAGCAGCTTCCCGTTGGGTGAAGCTTTCTTT; cdr3_aa: CASSFPLGEAFF
d_call: -; v_call: TRBV30; j_call: TRBJ1-3; clone_size: -; cdr3_nt: TGTGCCTGGTCTGGGCCTGGAAACACCATATATTTT; cdr3_aa: CAWSGPGNTIYF
d_call: TRBD2; v_call: TRBV9; j_call: TRBJ2-2; clone_size: -; cdr3_nt: TGTGCCAGCAGCGTAGACGGGGGGGGCATGCCCGGGGAGCTGTTTTTT; cdr3_aa: CASSVDGGGMPGELFF
d_call: -; v_call: TRBV4-1; j_call: TRBJ1-2; clone_size: -; cdr3_nt: TGCGCCAGCAGTGGACCCGACTCCTATGGCTACACCTTC; cdr3_aa: CASSGPDSYGYTF
d_call: TRBD1; v_call: TRBV29-1; j_call: TRBJ1-1; clone_size: few; cdr3_nt: TGCAGCGTTGATGGGGACAGGGAAGCTTTCTTT; cdr3_aa: CSVDGDREAFF
d_call: TRBD2; v_call: TRBV2; j_call: TRBJ2-7; clone_size: -; cdr3_nt: TGTGCCAGCGCTCTAGCGGAGCACTCCTACGAGCAGTACTTC; cdr3_aa: CASALAEHSYEQYF
d_call: -; v_call: TRBV11-2; j_call: TRBJ1-2; clone_size: -; cdr3_nt: TGTGCCAGCAGCTTCGGCCGTCGGGGGAACTATGGCTACACCTTC; cdr3_aa: CASSFGRRGNYGYTF
d_call: -; v_call: TRBV6-1; j_call: TRBJ2-1; clone_size: -; cdr3_nt: TGTGCCAGCAACGGCAATGAGCAGTTCTTC; cdr3_aa: CASNGNEQFF
d_call: -; v_call: TRBV27; j_call: TRBJ1-1; clone_size: -; cdr3_nt: TGTGCCAGCAGTCGGACTTGGGGCACTGAAGCTTTCTTT; cdr3_aa: CASSRTWGTEAFF
d_call: -; v_call: TRBV15; j_call: TRBJ2-1; clone_size: -; cdr3_nt: TGTGCCACCAGCAGAGATAGGGGGAATGAGCAGTTCTTC; cdr3_aa: CATSRDRGNEQFF
d_call: -; v_call: TRBV7-8; j_call: TRBJ2-5; clone_size: -; cdr3_nt: TGTGCCAGCAGCTTAGCAATACAGGGTGGGCGGCAAGAGACCCAGTACTTC; cdr3_aa: CASSLAIQGGRQETQYF
d_call: -; v_call: TRBV6-1; j_call: TRBJ2-7; clone_size: -; cdr3_nt: TGTGCCAGCAGTAAAAACAGGGCTGACTACGAGCAGTACTTC; cdr3_aa: CASSKNRADYEQYF
d_call: -; v_call: TRBV6-5; j_call: TRBJ1-2; clone_size: -; cdr3_nt: TGTGCCAGCAGTTACTCGTCAGATTCTAACTATGGCTACACCTTC; cdr3_aa: CASSYSSDSNYGYTF